This T cell receptor beta chain derives from a study of blood T cell repertoires in COVID-19. Data came from immunoSEQ multiplex PCR; TCRdb stores just in-frame clones and leaves some out. The profile shows about 240,000 clones, approximately 84% of them singletons. The CDR3 loop spans 14 amino acids. The germline CDR1 and CDR2 sequences are LNHDA and SQIVND (reference sequence). Trimming left V 4 bases short and J 6 bases short, with 13 bases between. Specimen: PBMCs or T cells enriched from blood (not recorded which). The V call is TRBV19, the J call TRBJ1-5, with a weak D call TRBD1 (6 bases). The source of this sequence is a middle-aged woman with acute COVID-19. The CDR3 loop reads CASSRDINGQPQHF. The CDR3 nucleotides read TGTGCCAGTAGTAGGGACATCAACGGTCAGCCCCAGCATTTT.